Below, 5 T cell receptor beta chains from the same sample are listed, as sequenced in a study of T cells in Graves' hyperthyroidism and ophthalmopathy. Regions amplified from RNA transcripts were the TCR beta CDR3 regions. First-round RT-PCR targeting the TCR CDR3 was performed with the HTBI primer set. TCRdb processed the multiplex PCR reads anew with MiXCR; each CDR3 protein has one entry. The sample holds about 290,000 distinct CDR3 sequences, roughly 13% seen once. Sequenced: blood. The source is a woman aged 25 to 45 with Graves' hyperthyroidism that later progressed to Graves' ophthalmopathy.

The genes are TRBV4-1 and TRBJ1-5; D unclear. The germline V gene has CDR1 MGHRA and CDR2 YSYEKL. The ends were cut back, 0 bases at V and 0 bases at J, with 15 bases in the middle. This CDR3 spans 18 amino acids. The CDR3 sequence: CASSQEGSGSDSNQPQHF. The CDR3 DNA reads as TGCGCCAGCAGCCAAGAGGGGTCAGGTTCGGATAGCAATCAGCCCCAGCATTTT.

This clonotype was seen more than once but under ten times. The CDR3 nucleotides are TGTGCCAGCAGCCAGCAGGGGGCGAGCTCCTATAATTCACCCCTCCACTTT. Its protein product is CASSQQGASSYNSPLHF. The chain recombines TRBV4-2 with TRBJ1-6; TRBD1 matches at 8 bases. Losses at the gene ends were 3 bases for V and 0 bases for J; bases not matched to a gene: 4. The CDR3 is 17 amino acids. Germline loops: CDR1 LGHNA, CDR2 YNFKEQ.

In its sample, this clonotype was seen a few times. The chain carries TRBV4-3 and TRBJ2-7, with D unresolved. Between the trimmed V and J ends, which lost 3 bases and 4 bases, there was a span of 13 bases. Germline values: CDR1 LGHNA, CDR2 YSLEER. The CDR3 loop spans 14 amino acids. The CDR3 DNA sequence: TGCGCCAGCAGCCACCCTGGACGGATTTACGAGCAGTACTTC. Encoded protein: CASSHPGRIYEQYF.

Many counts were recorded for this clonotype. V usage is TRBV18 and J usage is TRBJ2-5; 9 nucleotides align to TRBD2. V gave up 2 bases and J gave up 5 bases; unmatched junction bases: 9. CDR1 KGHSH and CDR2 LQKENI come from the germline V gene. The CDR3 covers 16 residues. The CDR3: CASSPTLAGPSETQYF. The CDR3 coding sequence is TGTGCCAGCTCACCAACCCTAGCGGGACCATCGGAGACCCAGTACTTC.

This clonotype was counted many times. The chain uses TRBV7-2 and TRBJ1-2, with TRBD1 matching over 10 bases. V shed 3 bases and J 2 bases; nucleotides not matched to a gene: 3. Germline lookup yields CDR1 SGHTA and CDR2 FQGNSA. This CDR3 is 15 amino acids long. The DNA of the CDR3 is TGTGCCAGCAGCTTCCCGGGACAGGGGAACTATGGCTACACCTTC. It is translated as CASSFPGQGNYGYTF.